This entry lists 6 T cell receptor beta chains sequenced from one sample in a study of blood T cell repertoires in COVID-19 (dated by TCRdb to 2019 to 2021). Library preparation was by the immunoSEQ multiplex PCR assay. TCRdb's version of the immuneACCESS table is confined to in-frame rearrangements and falls short of the full clone set. An unresolved V gene accounts for under half of the shortfall where checked; the remainder is of unknown origin. This sample gives about 200,000 clones in total; more than 70% of them show up just once. In total, the top ten clones hold around 6% of the sample. Input material: peripheral blood. Receptors were obtained from a man aged 35 to 55 with active or convalescent COVID-19.

The CDR3 sequence is CATSDSTGGVAKLFF. The CDR3 nucleotides read TGTGCCACCAGTGATTCGACAGGGGGAGTCGCAAAACTGTTTTTT. The gene calls are TRBV24-1 and TRBJ1-4, with TRBD1 identical over 9 bases. V lost 2 bases and J lost 10; bases outside the gene matches: 7. The CDR3 runs 15 residues. Per the germline V gene, CDR1 is KGHDR and CDR2 is SFDVKD.

This chain joins TRBV19 and TRBJ2-7; 8 nucleotides match TRBD1. The V segment lost 5 bases and the J segment 1 base; nucleotides outside the gene matches: 4. This CDR3 has 14 residues. Germline CDR1 LNHDA, CDR2 SQIVND (reference sequence). The CDR3 nucleotides read TGTGCCAGTAGTTCCACAGGGGGATCCTACGAGCAGTACTTC. Protein product: CASSSTGGSYEQYF.

This clone was seen a few times. CDR3 region: CASSPRRAEAFF. CDR3 coding DNA: TGTGCCAGCTCACCCAGGAGGGCCGAAGCTTTCTTT. V is TRBV18 and J is TRBJ1-1; no reliable D call. Trimming removed 3 bases at V and 8 bases at J, with 10 bases between. The germline CDR1 and CDR2 sequences are KGHSH and LQKENI. The CDR3 is made up of 12 amino acids. Variable domain in full (rest from reference TRBV18 and TRBJ1-1): NAGVMQNPRHLVRRRGQEARLRCSPMKGHSHVYWYRQLPEEGLKFMVYLQKENIIDESGMPKERFSAEFPKEGPSILRIQQVVRGDSAAYFCASSPRRAEAFFGQGTRLTVV.

This rearrangement joins TRBV5-1 to TRBJ2-1, with 9 bases matching TRBD2. From germline, CDR1 is SGHRS and CDR2 YFSETQ. Germline trimming cut 5 bases from V and 8 bases from J; bases unmatched to any gene: 11. This CDR3 comprises 15 residues. The CDR3 bases are TGCGCCAGCAGGGAAACTAGCGGGTGGGTGTATGAGCAGTTCTTC. As protein: CASRETSGWVYEQFF. Supplemented by reference TRBV5-1 and TRBJ2-1, the full variable domain reads KAGVTQTPRYLIKTRGQQVTLSCSPISGHRSVSWYQQTPGQGLQFLFEYFSETQRNKGNFPGRFSGRQFSNSRSEMNVSTLELGDSALYLCASRETSGWVYEQFFGPGTRLTVL.

This clone was detected once. The chain joins TRBV5-1 to TRBJ2-3; possible D gene TRBD1, 5 bases. V was cut by 0 bases and J by 4 bases, with 12 bases left in between. The CDR3 is 15 residues long. Per germline, CDR1 SGHRS and CDR2 YFSETQ. The CDR3 coding sequence is TGCGCCAGCAGCTTGGGAAGACAGAGGTCAGATACGCAGTATTTT. Its translation: CASSLGRQRSDTQYF. Complete variable domain (other parts from reference TRBV5-1 and TRBJ2-3): KAGVTQTPRYLIKTRGQQVTLSCSPISGHRSVSWYQQTPGQGLQFLFEYFSETQRNKGNFPGRFSGRQFSNSRSEMNVSTLELGDSALYLCASSLGRQRSDTQYFGPGTRLTVL.

V and J are TRBV5-5 and TRBJ2-1; the D gene is possibly TRBD2 (6 bases). This CDR3 comprises 15 residues. Trimming took off 4 bases at V and 0 bases at J, with 11 bases between the two ends. The germline CDR1 and CDR2 sequences are SGHKS and YYEKEE (reference sequence). Written as DNA, the CDR3 is TGTGCCAGCAGCCCCCGCGGGACCTCCTACAATGAGCAGTTCTTC. It encodes CASSPRGTSYNEQFF.